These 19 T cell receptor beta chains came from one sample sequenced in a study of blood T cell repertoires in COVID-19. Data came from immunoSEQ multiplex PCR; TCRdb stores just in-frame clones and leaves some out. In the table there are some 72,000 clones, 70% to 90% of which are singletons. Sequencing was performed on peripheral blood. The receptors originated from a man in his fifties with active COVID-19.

The CDR3 is CASGPRGSYNEQFF. In nucleotides, the CDR3 is TGTGCCAGCGGGCCGCGGGGCTCCTACAATGAGCAGTTCTTC. The V call is TRBV14, the J call TRBJ2-1; a weak D match, TRBD2 (6 bases). CDR1 and CDR2 from the germline V gene are SGHDN and FVKESK. This CDR3 is 14 amino acids long. With 8 bases removed from V and 0 bases from J, the gap between germline ends came to 11 bases.

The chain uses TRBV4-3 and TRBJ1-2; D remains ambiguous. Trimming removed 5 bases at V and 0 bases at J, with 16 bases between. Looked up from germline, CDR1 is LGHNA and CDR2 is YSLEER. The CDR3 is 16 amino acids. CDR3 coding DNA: TGCGCCAGCAGCGTCGAGTGGTCCGTAGCTAACTATGGCTACACCTTC. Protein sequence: CASSVEWSVANYGYTF.

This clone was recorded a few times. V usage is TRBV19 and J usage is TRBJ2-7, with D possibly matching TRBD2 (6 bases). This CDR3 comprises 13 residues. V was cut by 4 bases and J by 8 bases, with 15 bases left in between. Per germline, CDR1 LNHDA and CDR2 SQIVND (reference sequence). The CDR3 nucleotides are TGTGCCAGTAGTACCTCGGACTACACCCAGCAGTACTTC. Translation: CASSTSDYTQQYF.

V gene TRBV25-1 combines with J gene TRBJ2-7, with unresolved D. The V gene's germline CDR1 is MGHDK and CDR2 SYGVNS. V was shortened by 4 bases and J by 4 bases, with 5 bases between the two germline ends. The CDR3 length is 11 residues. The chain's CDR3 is CASSASYEQYF. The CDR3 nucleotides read TGTGCCAGCAGTGCCAGTTACGAGCAGTACTTC.

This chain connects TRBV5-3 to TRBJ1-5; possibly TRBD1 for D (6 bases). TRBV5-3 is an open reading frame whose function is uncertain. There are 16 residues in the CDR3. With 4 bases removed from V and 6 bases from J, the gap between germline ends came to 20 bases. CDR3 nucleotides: TGTGCCAGAAGCCTTCGGCACAGGGACGACGGTCAGCCCCAGCATTTT. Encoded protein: CARSLRHRDDGQPQHF.

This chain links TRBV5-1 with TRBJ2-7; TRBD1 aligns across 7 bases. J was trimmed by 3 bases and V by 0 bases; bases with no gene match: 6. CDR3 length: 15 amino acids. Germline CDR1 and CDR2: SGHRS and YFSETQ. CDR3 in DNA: TGCGCCAGCAGCTTGGAGACGACAGGGAGCTACGAGCAGTACTTC. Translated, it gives CASSLETTGSYEQYF.

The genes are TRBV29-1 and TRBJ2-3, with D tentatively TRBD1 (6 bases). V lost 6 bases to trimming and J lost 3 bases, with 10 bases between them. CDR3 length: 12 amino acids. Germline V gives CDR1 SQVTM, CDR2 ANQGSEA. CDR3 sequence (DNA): TGCAGCGTGGAACAGGGAACAGATACGCAGTATTTT. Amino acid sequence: CSVEQGTDTQYF.

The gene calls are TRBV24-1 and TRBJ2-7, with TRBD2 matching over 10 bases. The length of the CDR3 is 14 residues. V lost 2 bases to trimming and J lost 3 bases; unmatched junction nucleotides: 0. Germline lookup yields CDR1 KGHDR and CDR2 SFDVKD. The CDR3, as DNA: TGTGCCACCAGTGATTCTAGCGGGGGCTACGAGCAGTACTTC. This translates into CATSDSSGGYEQYF.

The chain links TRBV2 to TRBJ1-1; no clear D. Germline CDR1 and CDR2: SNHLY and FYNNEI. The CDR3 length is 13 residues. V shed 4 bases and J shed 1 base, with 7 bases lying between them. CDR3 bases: TGTGCCAGCAGTGGGAGGACGAACACTGAAGCTTTCTTT. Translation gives CASSGRTNTEAFF.

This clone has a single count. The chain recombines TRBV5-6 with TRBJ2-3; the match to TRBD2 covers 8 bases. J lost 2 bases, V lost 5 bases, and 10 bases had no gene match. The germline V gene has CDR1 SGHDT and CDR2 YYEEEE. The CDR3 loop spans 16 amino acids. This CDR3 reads CASSPYGGGYTDTQYF. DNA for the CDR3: TGTGCCAGCAGTCCCTACGGGGGGGGTTACACAGATACGCAGTATTTT. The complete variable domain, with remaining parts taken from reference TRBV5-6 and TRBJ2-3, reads DAGVTQSPTHLIKTRGQQVTLRCSPKSGHDTVSWYQQALGQGPQFIFQYYEEEERQRGNFPDRFSGHQFPNYSSELNVNALLLGDSALYLCASSPYGGGYTDTQYFGPGTRLTVL.

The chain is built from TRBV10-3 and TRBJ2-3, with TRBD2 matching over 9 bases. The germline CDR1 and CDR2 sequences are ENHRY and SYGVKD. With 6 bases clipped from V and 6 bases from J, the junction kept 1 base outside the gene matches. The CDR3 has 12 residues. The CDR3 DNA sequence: TGTGCCATCAGGCTAGCGGGGGATACGCAGTATTTT. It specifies CAIRLAGDTQYF.

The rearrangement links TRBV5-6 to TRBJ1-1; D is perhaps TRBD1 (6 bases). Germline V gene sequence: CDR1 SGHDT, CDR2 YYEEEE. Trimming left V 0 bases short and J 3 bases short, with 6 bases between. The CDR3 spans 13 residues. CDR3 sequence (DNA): TGTGCCAGCAGCTTGGACAGGGACACTGAAGCTTTCTTT. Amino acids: CASSLDRDTEAFF.

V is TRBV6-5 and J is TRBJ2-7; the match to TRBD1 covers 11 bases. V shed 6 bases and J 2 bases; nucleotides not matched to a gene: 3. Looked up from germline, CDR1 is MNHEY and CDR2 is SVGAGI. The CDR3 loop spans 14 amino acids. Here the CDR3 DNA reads TGTGCCAGCAGAGTGGGACAGGGGGCCTACGAGCAGTACTTC. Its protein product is CASRVGQGAYEQYF.

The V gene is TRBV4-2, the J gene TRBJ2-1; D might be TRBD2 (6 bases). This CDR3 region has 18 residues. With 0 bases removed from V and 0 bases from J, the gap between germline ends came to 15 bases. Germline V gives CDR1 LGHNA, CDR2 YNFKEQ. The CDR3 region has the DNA TGTGCCAGCAGCCAAGACGGGGGACTTTCGAGCTCCTACAATGAGCAGTTCTTC. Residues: CASSQDGGLSSSYNEQFF.

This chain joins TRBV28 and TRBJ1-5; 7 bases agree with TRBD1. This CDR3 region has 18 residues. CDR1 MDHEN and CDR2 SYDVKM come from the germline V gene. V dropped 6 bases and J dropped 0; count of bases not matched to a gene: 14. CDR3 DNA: TGTGCCAGCAGAACTGCAGGGGGTGGGATTTATAGCAATCAGCCCCAGCATTTT. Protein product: CASRTAGGGIYSNQPQHF.

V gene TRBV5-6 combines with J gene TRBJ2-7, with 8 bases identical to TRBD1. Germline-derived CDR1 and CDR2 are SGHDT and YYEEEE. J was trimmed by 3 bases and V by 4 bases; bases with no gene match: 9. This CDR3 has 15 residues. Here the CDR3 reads CASSHDRGLNYEQYF. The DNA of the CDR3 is TGTGCCAGCAGCCACGACAGGGGCCTTAACTACGAGCAGTACTTC.

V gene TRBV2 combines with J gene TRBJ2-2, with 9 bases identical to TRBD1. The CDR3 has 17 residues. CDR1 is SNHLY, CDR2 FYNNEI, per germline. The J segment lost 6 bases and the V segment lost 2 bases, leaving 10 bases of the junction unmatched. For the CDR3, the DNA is TGTGCCAGCAGTGAAACGGGACAGGGTATATTGTCCGGGGAGCTGTTTTTT. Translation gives CASSETGQGILSGELFF. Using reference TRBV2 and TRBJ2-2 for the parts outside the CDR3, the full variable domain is EPEVTQTPSHQVTQMGQEVILRCVPISNHLYFYWYRQILGQKVEFLVSFYNNEISEKSEIFDDQFSVERPDGSNFTLKIRSTKLEDSAMYFCASSETGQGILSGELFFGEGSRLTVL.

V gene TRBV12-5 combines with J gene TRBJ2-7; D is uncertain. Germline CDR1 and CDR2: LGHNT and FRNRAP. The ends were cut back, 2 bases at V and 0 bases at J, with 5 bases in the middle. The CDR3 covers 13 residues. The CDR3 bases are TGTGCTAGTGGTTTGCCAAACTCCTACGAGCAGTACTTC. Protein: CASGLPNSYEQYF. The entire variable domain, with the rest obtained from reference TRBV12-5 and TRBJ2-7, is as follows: DARVTQTPRHKVTEMGQEVTMRCQPILGHNTVFWYRQTMMQGLELLAYFRNRAPLDDSGMPKDRFSAEMPDATLATLKIQPSEPRDSAVYFCASGLPNSYEQYFGPGTRLTVT.

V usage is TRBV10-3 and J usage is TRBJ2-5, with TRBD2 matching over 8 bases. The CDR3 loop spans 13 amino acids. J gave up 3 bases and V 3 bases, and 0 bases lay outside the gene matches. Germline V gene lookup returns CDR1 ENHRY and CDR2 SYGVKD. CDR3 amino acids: CAISELAEETQYF. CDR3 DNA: TGTGCCATCAGTGAACTAGCGGAAGAGACCCAGTACTTC.